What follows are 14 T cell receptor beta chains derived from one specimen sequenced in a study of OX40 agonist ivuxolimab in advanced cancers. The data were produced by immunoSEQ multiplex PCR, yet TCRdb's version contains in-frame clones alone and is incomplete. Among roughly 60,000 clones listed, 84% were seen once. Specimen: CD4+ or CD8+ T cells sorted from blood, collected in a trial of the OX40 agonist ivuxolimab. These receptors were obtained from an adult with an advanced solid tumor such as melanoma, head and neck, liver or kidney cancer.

CDR3 bases: TGCGCCAGCAGCTCCCACTACGAGCAGTACTTC. Translation: CASSSHYEQYF. The rearrangement joins TRBV5-1 to TRBJ2-7; no clear D gene. The CDR3 is made up of 11 amino acids. Deletions cut 3 bases from V and 3 bases from J, with 4 bases between. The germline CDR1 and CDR2 sequences are SGHRS and YFSETQ.

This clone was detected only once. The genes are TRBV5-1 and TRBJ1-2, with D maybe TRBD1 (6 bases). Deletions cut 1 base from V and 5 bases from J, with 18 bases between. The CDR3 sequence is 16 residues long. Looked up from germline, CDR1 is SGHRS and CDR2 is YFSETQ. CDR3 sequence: CASSLSQGGTAYGYTF. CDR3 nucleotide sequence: TGCGCCAGCAGCTTGTCACAGGGTGGGACTGCTTATGGCTACACCTTC.

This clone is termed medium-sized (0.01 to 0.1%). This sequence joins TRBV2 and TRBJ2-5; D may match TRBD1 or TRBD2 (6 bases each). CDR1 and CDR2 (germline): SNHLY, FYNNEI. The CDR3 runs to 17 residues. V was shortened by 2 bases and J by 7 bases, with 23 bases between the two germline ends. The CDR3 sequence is CASSERGGKPPGGTQYF. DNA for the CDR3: TGTGCCAGCAGTGAAAGAGGGGGGAAGCCCCCCGGAGGGACCCAGTACTTC.

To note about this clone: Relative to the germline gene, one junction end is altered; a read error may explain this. The CDR3 bases are TGTGCCGGCAGTTCTGGGAAAAACCGCAATCAGCCCCAGCATTTT. Translated, it gives CAGSSGKNRNQPQHF. The V and J genes are TRBV28 and TRBJ1-5; D uncertain. The CDR3 totals 15 residues. Germline V lookup: CDR1 MDHEN, CDR2 SYDVKM.

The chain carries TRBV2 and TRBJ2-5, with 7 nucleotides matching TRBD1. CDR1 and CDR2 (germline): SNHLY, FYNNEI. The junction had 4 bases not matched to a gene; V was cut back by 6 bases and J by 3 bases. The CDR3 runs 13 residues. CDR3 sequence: CASRNRGKETQYF. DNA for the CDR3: TGTGCCAGCAGGAACAGGGGTAAAGAGACCCAGTACTTC.

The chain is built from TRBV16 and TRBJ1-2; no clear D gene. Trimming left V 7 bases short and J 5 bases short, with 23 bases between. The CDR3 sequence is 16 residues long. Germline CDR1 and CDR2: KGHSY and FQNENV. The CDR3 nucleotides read TGTGCCAGCACGGAAACGCGGCGTCCAAACCAATATGGCTACACCTTC. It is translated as CASTETRRPNQYGYTF.

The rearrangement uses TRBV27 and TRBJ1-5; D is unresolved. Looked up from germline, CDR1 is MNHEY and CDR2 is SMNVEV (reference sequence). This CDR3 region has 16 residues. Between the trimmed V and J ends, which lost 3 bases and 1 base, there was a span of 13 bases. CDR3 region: CASSFSKITSNQPQHF. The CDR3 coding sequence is TGTGCCAGCAGTTTTTCAAAAATTACAAGCAATCAGCCCCAGCATTTT.

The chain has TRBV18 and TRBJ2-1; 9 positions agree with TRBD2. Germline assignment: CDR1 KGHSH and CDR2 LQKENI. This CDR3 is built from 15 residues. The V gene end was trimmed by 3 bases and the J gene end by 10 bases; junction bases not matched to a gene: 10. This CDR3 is CASSPLEGLAHEQFF. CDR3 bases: TGTGCCAGCTCACCCCTGGAGGGACTAGCCCACGAGCAGTTCTTC.

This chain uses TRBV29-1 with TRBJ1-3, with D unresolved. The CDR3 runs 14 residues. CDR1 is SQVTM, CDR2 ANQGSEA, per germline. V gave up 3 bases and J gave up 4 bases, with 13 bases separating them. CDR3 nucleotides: TGCAGCGTTGAGGATCCGGATGACGGAAACACCATATATTTT. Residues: CSVEDPDDGNTIYF.

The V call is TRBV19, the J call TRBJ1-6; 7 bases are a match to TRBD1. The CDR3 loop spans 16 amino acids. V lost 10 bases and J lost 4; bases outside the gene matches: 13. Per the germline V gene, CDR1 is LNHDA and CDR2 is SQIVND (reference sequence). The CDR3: CATTDDPGQYNSPLHF. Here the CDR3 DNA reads TGTGCCACTACAGACGATCCGGGACAGTATAATTCACCCCTCCACTTT.

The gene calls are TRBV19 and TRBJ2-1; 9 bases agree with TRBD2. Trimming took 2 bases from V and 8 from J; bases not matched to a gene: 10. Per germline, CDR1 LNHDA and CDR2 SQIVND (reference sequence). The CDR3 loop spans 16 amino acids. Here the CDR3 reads CASSIFAGGPSHEQFF. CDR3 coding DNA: TGTGCCAGTAGTATATTTGCGGGGGGGCCGTCTCATGAGCAGTTCTTC.

In DNA, the CDR3 is TGTGCCAGCAGCTTAGCGTCGGCAGGTTATGGCTACACCTTC. Protein: CASSLASAGYGYTF. The chain couples TRBV7-2 to TRBJ1-2, with D unresolved. CDR1 SGHTA and CDR2 FQGNSA come from the germline V gene. Trimming took off 0 bases at V and 5 bases at J, with 10 bases between the two ends. The length of the CDR3 is 14 residues.

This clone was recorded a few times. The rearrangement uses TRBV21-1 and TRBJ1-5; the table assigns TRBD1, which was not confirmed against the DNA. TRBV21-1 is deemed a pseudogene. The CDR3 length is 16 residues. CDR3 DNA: TGTGCCAGCAGCAAAGCGCTTGCGACAGCTAATCAGCCCCAGCATTTT. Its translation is CASSKALATANQPQHF.

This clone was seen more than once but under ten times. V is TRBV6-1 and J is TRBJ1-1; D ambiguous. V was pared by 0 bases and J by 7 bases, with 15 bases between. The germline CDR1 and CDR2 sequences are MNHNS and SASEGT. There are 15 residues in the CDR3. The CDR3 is CASSEAVAGLVEAFF. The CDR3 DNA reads TGTGCCAGCAGTGAAGCGGTAGCCGGTCTAGTTGAAGCTTTCTTT.